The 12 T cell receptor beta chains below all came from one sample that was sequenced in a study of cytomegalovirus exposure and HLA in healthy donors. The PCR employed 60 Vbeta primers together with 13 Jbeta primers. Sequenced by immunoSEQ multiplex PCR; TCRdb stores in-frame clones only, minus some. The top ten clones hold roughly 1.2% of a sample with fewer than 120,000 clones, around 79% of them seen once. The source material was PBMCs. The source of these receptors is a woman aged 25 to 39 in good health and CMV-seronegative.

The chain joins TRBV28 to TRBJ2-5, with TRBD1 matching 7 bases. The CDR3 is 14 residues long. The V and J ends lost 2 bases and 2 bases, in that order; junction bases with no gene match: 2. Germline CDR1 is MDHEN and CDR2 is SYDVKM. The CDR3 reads CASSLNRGQETQYF. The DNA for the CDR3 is TGTGCCAGCAGTTTAAACAGGGGACAAGAGACCCAGTACTTC.

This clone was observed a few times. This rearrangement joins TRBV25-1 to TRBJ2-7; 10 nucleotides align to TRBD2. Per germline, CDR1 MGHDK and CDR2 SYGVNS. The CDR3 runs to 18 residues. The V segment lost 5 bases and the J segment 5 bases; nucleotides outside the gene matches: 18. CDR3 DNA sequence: TGTGCCAGCAGTCCGGGGCTAGCGGGAGCCTTGAACGTCGACGAGCAGTACTTC. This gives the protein CASSPGLAGALNVDEQYF.

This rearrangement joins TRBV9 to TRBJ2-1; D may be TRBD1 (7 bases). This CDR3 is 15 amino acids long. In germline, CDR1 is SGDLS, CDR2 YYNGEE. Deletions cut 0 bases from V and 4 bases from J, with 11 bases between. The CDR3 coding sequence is TGTGCCAGCAGCGTAGACGCGGGACAGTACAATGAGCAGTTCTTC. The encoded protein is CASSVDAGQYNEQFF.

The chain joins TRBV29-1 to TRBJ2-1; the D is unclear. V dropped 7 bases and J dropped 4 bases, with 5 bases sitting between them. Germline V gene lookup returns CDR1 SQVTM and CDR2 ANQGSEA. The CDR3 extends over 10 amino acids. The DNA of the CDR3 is TGCAGCGCGGTATACAATGAGCAGTTCTTC. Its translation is CSAVYNEQFF.

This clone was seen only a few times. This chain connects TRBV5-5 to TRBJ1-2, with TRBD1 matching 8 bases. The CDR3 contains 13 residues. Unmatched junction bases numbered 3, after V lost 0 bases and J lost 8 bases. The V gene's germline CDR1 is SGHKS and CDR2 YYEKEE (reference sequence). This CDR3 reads CASSLVAGGGYTF. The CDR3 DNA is TGTGCCAGCAGCTTGGTGGCAGGGGGCGGCTACACCTTC.

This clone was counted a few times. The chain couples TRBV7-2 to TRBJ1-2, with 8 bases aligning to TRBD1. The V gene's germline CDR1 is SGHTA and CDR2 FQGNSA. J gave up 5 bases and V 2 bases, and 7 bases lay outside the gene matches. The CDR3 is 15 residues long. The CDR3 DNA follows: TGTGCCAGCAGCTTAACCCAGGGGGCCTTGTATGGCTACACCTTC. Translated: CASSLTQGALYGYTF.

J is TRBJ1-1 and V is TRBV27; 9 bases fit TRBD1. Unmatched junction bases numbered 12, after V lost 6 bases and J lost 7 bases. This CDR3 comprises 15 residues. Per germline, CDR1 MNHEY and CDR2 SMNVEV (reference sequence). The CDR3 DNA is TGTGCCAGCAGCCCGTCCCAACAGGGGGCGTTTGAAGCTTTCTTT. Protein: CASSPSQQGAFEAFF.

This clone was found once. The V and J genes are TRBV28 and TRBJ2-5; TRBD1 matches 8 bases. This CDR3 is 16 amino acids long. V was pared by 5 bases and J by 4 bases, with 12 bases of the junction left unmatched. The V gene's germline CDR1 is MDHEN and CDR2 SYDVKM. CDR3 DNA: TGTGCCAGCAGTCCGGTGGACAGGGCCAAGACAGAGACCCAGTACTTC. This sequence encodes CASSPVDRAKTETQYF.

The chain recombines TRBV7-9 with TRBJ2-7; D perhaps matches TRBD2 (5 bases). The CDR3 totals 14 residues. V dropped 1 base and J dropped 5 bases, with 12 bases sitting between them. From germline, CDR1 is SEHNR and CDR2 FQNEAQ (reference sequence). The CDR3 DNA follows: TGTGCCAGCAGCTTAGTCCAAAGCGGAAACGAGCAGTACTTC. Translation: CASSLVQSGNEQYF.

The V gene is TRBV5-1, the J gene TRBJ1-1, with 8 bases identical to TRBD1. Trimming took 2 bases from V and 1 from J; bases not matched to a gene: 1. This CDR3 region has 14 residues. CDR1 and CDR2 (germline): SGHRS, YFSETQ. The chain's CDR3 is CASSLDRGNTEAFF. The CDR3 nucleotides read TGCGCCAGCAGCTTAGACAGGGGGAACACTGAAGCTTTCTTT.

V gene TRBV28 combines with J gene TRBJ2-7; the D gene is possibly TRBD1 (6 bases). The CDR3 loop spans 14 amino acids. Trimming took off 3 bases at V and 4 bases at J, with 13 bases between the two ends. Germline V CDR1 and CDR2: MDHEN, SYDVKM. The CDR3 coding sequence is TGTGCCAGCAGTTTCGGGGTAGGGGGTTACGAGCAGTACTTC. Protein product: CASSFGVGGYEQYF.

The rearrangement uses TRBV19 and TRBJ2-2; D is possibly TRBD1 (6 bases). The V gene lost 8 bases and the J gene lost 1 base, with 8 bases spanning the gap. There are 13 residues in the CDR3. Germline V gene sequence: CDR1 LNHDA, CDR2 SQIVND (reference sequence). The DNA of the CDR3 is TGTGCCAGTCGGACAGTGAACACCGGGGAGCTGTTTTTT. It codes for CASRTVNTGELFF.